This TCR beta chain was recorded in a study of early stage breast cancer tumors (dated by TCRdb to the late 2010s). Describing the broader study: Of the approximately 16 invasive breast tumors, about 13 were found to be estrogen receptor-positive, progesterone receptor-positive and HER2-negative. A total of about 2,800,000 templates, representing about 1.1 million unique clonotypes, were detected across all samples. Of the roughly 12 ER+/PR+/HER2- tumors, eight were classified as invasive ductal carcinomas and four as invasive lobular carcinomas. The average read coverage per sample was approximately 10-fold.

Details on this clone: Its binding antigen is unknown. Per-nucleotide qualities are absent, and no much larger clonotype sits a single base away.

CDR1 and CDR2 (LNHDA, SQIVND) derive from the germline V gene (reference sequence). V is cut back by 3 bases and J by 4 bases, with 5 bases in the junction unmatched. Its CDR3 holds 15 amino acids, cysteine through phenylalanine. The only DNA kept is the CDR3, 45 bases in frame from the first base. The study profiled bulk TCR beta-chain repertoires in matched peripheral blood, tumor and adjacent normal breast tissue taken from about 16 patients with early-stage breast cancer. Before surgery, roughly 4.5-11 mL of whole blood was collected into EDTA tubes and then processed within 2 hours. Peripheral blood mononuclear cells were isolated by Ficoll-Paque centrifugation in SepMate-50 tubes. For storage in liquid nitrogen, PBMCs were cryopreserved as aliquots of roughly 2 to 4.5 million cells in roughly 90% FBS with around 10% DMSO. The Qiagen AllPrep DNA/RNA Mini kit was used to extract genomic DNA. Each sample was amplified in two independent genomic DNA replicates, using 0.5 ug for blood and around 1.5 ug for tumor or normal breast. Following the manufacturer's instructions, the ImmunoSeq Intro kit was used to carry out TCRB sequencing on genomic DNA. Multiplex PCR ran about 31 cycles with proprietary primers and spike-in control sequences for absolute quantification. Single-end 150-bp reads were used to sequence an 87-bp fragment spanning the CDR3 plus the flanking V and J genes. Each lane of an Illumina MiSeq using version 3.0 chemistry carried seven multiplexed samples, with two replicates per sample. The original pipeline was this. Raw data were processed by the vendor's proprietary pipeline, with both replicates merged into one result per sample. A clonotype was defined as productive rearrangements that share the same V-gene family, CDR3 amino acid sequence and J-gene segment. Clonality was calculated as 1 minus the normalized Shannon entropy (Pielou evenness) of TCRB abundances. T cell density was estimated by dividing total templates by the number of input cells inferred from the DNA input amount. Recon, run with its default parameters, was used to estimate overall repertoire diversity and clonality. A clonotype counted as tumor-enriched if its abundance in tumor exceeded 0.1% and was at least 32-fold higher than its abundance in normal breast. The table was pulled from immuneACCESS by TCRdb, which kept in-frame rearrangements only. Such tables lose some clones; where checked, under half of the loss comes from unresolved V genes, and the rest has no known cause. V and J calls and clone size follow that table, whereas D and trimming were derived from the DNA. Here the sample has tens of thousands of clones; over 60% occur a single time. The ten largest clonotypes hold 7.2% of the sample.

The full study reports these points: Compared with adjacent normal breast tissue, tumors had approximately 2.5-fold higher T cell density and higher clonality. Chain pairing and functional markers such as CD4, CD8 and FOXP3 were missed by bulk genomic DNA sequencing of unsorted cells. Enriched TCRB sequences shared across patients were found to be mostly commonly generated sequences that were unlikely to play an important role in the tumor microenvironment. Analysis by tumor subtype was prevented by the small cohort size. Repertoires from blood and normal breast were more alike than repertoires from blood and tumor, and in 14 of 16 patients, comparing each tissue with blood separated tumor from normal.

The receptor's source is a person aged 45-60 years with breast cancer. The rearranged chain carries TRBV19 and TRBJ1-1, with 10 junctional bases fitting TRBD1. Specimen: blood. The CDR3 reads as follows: CASSIRTGGSTEAFF. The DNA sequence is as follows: TGTGCCAGTAGTATTAGGACAGGGGGGTCCACTGAAGCTTTCTTT.